Listed here are 25 T cell receptor beta chains from one sample, sequenced in a study of blood T cells in healthy people across ages. A second PCR of roughly 7 to 11 cycles used a sample-barcoded 5' primer and a J-beta primer mix. TCRdb recomputed calls from the 5' RACE reads with MiXCR, one row per CDR3 protein. This table has 500,000 to 700,000 distinct CDR3 sequences, about 30% appearing once. The sample comprised blood. Source of these receptors: a woman of 80 years or more in good health.

CDR3 DNA sequence: TGTGCCAGCAGATCACTAGCGGGGGCCCACAATGAGCAGTACTTC. This sequence encodes CASRSLAGAHNEQYF. V gene TRBV7-2 combines with J gene TRBJ2-1, with 11 bases identical to TRBD2. Matching the DNA end better, TRBJ2-7 makes the J call doubtful. Germline CDR1 and CDR2: SGHTA and FQGNSA. The CDR3 length is 15 residues.

In this sample, this clonotype turned up many times. The chain couples TRBV25-1 to TRBJ1-5; tentative D call: TRBD1 (5 bases). The germline V gene has CDR1 MGHDK and CDR2 SYGVNS. This CDR3 has 16 amino acids. Trimming removed 8 bases from V and 1 base from J, with 18 bases in between. CDR3 sequence (DNA): TGTGCCAGCCCTGGAGAGGGGAATGGGAGCAATCAGCCCCAGCATTTT. This encodes CASPGEGNGSNQPQHF. Supplemented by reference TRBV25-1 and TRBJ1-5, the full variable domain reads EADIYQTPRYLVIGTGKKITLECSQTMGHDKMYWYQQDPGMELHLIHYSYGVNSTEKGDLSSESTVSRIRTEHFPLTLESARPSHTSQYLCASPGEGNGSNQPQHFGDGTRLSIL.

The genes are TRBV7-3 and TRBJ2-3; TRBD1 matches 8 bases. In germline, CDR1 is SGHTA, CDR2 FQGTGA. The V segment lost 4 bases and the J segment 3 bases; nucleotides outside the gene matches: 6. The CDR3 runs 15 residues. The CDR3 DNA sequence: TGTGCCAGCAGCTCGACAGGGGTGTTGACAGATACGCAGTATTTT. Its protein product is CASSSTGVLTDTQYF. Based on the CDR3 plus reference TRBV7-3 and TRBJ2-3, the full variable domain is GAGVSQTPSNKVTEKGKYVELRCDPISGHTALYWYRQSLGQGPEFLIYFQGTGAADDSGLPNDRFFAVRPEGSVSTLKIQRTERGDSAVYLCASSSTGVLTDTQYFGPGTRLTVL.

The chain combines TRBV20-1 with TRBJ2-1; TRBD2 aligns across 8 bases. V shed 1 base, J shed 0 bases, and the junction held 5 bases outside the gene matches. CDR3 length: 16 residues. Per germline, CDR1 DFQATT and CDR2 SNEGSKA (reference sequence). CDR3 amino acids: CSARVGSGDSYNEQFF. CDR3 bases: TGCAGTGCTAGAGTCGGTAGCGGGGACTCCTACAATGAGCAGTTCTTC.

The chain combines TRBV6-5 with TRBJ1-3; no definite D call. Germline loops: CDR1 MNHEY, CDR2 SVGAGI. Trimming removed 6 bases from V and 0 bases from J, with 9 bases in between. The CDR3 extends over 14 amino acids. In nucleotides, the CDR3 is TGTGCCAGCAGCCCAGACCTCTCTGGAAACACCATATATTTT. Its translation: CASSPDLSGNTIYF.

There are many counts of this clonotype. The chain combines TRBV20-1 with TRBJ1-2; a weak D match, TRBD1 (6 bases). Deletions cut 6 bases from V and 7 bases from J, with 24 bases between. The germline V gene encodes CDR1 DFQATT and CDR2 SNEGSKA (reference sequence). The CDR3 length is 15 residues. The CDR3 loop reads CSAQARRQEGGGYTF. For the CDR3, the DNA is TGCAGTGCCCAAGCGCGACGTCAAGAGGGGGGTGGCTACACCTTC.

As for this clonotype: The junction differs from germline at one of its ends, possibly a read error. The rearrangement links TRBV10-2 to TRBJ1-4; 9 bases fit TRBD1. CDR3 length equals 15 residues. Germline V gene sequence: CDR1 WSHSY, CDR2 SAAADI. The DNA for the CDR3 is TGCGCCAGCAGGGATACAGGGGGCACTAATGAAAAACGGTTTTTT. The encoded protein is CASRDTGGTNEKRFF.

Many counts were recorded for this clonotype. This chain links TRBV24-1 with TRBJ2-1; perhaps TRBD1 as D (5 bases). The CDR3 contains 13 residues. Looked up from germline, CDR1 is KGHDR and CDR2 is SFDVKD. Deletions cut 7 bases from V and 4 bases from J, with 10 bases between. In DNA, the CDR3 is TGTGCCACCAGCCAGACAGATTACAATGAGCAGTTCTTC. Amino acids: CATSQTDYNEQFF.

This clonotype came up many times. Here the CDR3 reads CASSPRDRGQINYGYTF. The DNA of the CDR3 is TGTGCCAGCTCACCCCGGGACAGGGGCCAAATTAACTATGGCTACACCTTC. The chain couples TRBV18 to TRBJ1-2; 10 positions agree with TRBD1. Looked up from germline, CDR1 is KGHSH and CDR2 is LQKENI. V trimming: 3 bases; J trimming: 1 base; junction bases outside the gene matches: 8. The length of the CDR3 is 17 residues. Looking up the rest from reference TRBV18 and TRBJ1-2 gives the full variable domain: NAGVMQNPRHLVRRRGQEARLRCSPMKGHSHVYWYRQLPEEGLKFMVYLQKENIIDESGMPKERFSAEFPKEGPSILRIQQVVRGDSAAYFCASSPRDRGQINYGYTFGSGTRLTVV.

This clonotype showed up many times. A much larger clone differs by one base, so this may be a read error. The rearrangement links TRBV9 to TRBJ2-5, with 8 bases aligning to TRBD2. CDR1 is SGDLS, CDR2 YYNGEE, per germline. The CDR3 runs 17 residues. Trimming took 0 bases from V and 11 from J; bases not matched to a gene: 18. This CDR3 is CASSVAPVTGGRNEQYF. Here the CDR3 DNA reads TGTGCCAGCAGCGTAGCCCCTGTGACGGGGGGGAGGAATGAGCAGTACTTC.

This clonotype was picked up many times. The genes are TRBV20-1 and TRBJ1-1, with TRBD1 matching 7 bases. In germline, CDR1 is DFQATT, CDR2 SNEGSKA (reference sequence). CDR3 size: 15 residues. Unmatched junction bases numbered 9, after V lost 4 bases and J lost 1 base. The CDR3 DNA follows: TGCAGTGCTATAGAGACAGGGCTCCCGAACACTGAAGCTTTCTTT. Its translation: CSAIETGLPNTEAFF.

This clonotype was detected a few times. This rearrangement joins TRBV5-1 to TRBJ2-5; perhaps TRBD2 as D (6 bases). The tail of the sequence fits TRBJ2-7 better, so the J call may be wrong. The V gene's germline CDR1 is SGHRS and CDR2 YFSETQ. The CDR3 is made up of 15 amino acids. The chain's CDR3 is CASSYRGTGISEQYF. The CDR3 nucleotides read TGCGCCAGCAGCTACCGGGGGACGGGGATTTCCGAGCAGTACTTC.

This clonotype was counted many times. The chain joins TRBV7-9 to TRBJ2-7, with no clear D. The CDR3 totals 12 residues. The V end lost 3 bases, the J end lost 6 bases, and 9 bases lay between the germline ends. Germline lookup yields CDR1 SEHNR and CDR2 FQNEAQ (reference sequence). Here the CDR3 DNA reads TGTGCCAGCAGCTTTTCGGGTCTCGAGCAGTACTTC. The encoded protein is CASSFSGLEQYF.

The chain joins TRBV29-1 to TRBJ2-3, with D possibly being TRBD1 or TRBD2 (5 bases each). Germline-derived CDR1 and CDR2 are SQVTM and ANQGSEA. V was shortened by 5 bases and J by 2 bases, with 11 bases between the two germline ends. The CDR3 runs to 13 residues. This chain's CDR3 is CSVRGRSTDTQYF. In DNA, the CDR3 is TGCAGCGTTCGGGGACGGTCCACAGATACGCAGTATTTT.

J is TRBJ1-1 and V is TRBV19; TRBD1 agrees at 7 bases. The junction had 11 bases not matched to a gene; V was cut back by 9 bases and J by 4 bases. The CDR3 consists of 14 residues. The V gene's germline CDR1 is LNHDA and CDR2 SQIVND (reference sequence). The CDR3 sequence is CASVDRDQGTEAFF. The DNA of the CDR3 is TGTGCCAGCGTTGACAGGGATCAAGGCACTGAAGCTTTCTTT.

About this clonotype itself: A much larger clone differs by one base, so this may be a read error. The rearrangement joins TRBV20-1 to TRBJ2-5; D not resolved. Trimming removed 6 bases from V and 5 bases from J, with 7 bases in between. The CDR3 loop spans 10 amino acids. Germline V lookup: CDR1 DFQATT, CDR2 SNEGSKA (reference sequence). In DNA, the CDR3 is TGCAGTGCCACGGGTGAGACCCAGTACTTC. It encodes CSATGETQYF.

CDR3 DNA: TGCAGTGCTAGCCGCCAGGGGGGGGTCCAAGAGACCCAGTACTTC. Translating it yields CSASRQGGVQETQYF. V is TRBV20-1 and J is TRBJ2-5; perhaps D is TRBD1 or TRBD2 (7 bases each). The germline CDR1 and CDR2 sequences are DFQATT and SNEGSKA (reference sequence). The germline V and J ends were trimmed by 3 bases and 1 base, with 15 bases remaining between them. The CDR3 is 15 amino acids.

This clonotype has a count of ten or more. The chain combines TRBV20-1 with TRBJ2-5; D gene unclear. Trimming removed 5 bases from V and 3 bases from J, with 19 bases in between. The germline V gene encodes CDR1 DFQATT and CDR2 SNEGSKA (reference sequence). This CDR3 spans 15 amino acids. This CDR3 reads CSAVDLLLSEETQYF. CDR3 DNA: TGCAGTGCTGTCGACCTGCTACTGTCGGAAGAGACCCAGTACTTC.

The rearrangement links TRBV10-3 to TRBJ1-5; D call uncertain. Germline CDR1 is ENHRY and CDR2 is SYGVKD. The CDR3 is 14 amino acids. V shed 8 bases and J shed 1 base, with 12 bases lying between them. This chain's CDR3 is CAIRGEMSNQPQHF. The CDR3 bases are TGTGCCATCCGCGGGGAGATGAGCAATCAGCCCCAGCATTTT.

This clonotype was detected only once. The chain couples TRBV28 to TRBJ1-5; D might be TRBD1 (5 bases). V was trimmed by 8 bases and J by 1 base, leaving 12 bases between them. The CDR3 loop spans 14 amino acids. CDR1 and CDR2 from the germline V gene are MDHEN and SYDVKM. The CDR3 nucleotides read TGTGCCAGCCTTCTTCGGGGGAGCAATCAGCCCCAGCATTTT. This codes for CASLLRGSNQPQHF.

The CDR3 loop reads CASSLGTSGGAKTQYF. CDR3 DNA: TGTGCCAGCAGCTTAGGGACCAGCGGGGGGGCAAAGACCCAGTACTTC. The chain uses TRBV7-2 and TRBJ2-5; 10 positions match TRBD2. V was pared by 1 base and J by 6 bases, with 8 bases of the junction left unmatched. The CDR3 loop spans 16 amino acids. CDR1 SGHTA and CDR2 FQGNSA come from the germline V gene. Based on the CDR3 plus reference TRBV7-2 and TRBJ2-5, the full variable domain is GAGVSQSPSNKVTEKGKDVELRCDPISGHTALYWYRQSLGQGLEFLIYFQGNSAPDKSGLPSDRFSAERTGGSVSTLTIQRTQQEDSAVYLCASSLGTSGGAKTQYFGPGTRLLVL.

Concerning this clonotype itself: A much larger clone lies a single base off, so this may be a read error. The chain joins TRBV14 to TRBJ2-1; 11 nucleotides align to TRBD2. The CDR3 length is 19 residues. CDR1 and CDR2 from the germline V gene are SGHDN and FVKESK. CDR3 amino acids: CASSQEKTSGVRLYNKQFF. In DNA, the CDR3 is TGTGCCAGCAGCCAAGAAAAGACTAGCGGGGTGCGGCTCTACAATAAGCAGTTCTTC.

CDR3 sequence (DNA): TGCAGCGTGGAGGACACAGGTACGAGCACAGATACGCAGTATTTT. Its translation is CSVEDTGTSTDTQYF. The rearrangement uses TRBV29-1 and TRBJ2-3; either TRBD1 or TRBD2 may fit D (5 bases each). Trimming took 6 bases from V and 0 from J, leaving 16 bases between them. CDR1 is SQVTM, CDR2 ANQGSEA, per germline. The CDR3 runs 15 residues.

This clonotype appeared a few times. The J gene is TRBJ1-2, the V gene TRBV3-1; 7 nucleotides agree with TRBD1. The CDR3 loop spans 15 amino acids. The J segment lost 3 bases and the V segment lost 4 bases, leaving 8 bases of the junction unmatched. Germline loops: CDR1 LGHDT, CDR2 YNNKEL (reference sequence). The CDR3 DNA follows: TGTGCCAGCAGCCCCATCCGACAGGGACACTATGGCTACACCTTC. Translated, it gives CASSPIRQGHYGYTF.

This clonotype was seen at least ten times. The chain links TRBV15 to TRBJ2-3, with 14 bases matching TRBD2. With 3 bases clipped from V and 3 bases from J, the junction kept 5 bases outside the gene matches. Per the germline V gene, CDR1 is LNHNV and CDR2 is YYDKDF (reference sequence). This CDR3 has 17 residues. The CDR3 here is CATSRRTSGGRTDTQYF. CDR3 DNA sequence: TGTGCCACCAGCAGGCGGACTAGCGGGGGGAGGACAGATACGCAGTATTTT.